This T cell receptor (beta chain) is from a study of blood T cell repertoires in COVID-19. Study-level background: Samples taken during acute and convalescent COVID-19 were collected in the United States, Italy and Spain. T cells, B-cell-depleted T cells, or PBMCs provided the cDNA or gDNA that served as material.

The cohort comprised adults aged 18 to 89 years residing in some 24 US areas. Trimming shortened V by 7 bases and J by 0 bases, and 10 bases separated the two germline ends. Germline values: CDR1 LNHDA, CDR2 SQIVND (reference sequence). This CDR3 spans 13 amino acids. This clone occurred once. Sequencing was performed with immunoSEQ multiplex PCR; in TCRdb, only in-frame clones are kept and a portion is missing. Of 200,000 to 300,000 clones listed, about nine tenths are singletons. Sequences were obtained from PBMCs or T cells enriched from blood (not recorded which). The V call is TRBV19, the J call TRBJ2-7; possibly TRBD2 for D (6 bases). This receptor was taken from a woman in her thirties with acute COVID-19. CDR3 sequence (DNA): TGTGCCAGTAATGCGGGGAGCTCCTACGAGCAGTACTTC. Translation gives CASNAGSSYEQYF.